The source of this TCR beta chain is a study of vaccination effects on CD4 cells after COVID-19. CD4+ T cells specific for antigen were expanded with viral peptide pools by the ViraFEST assay before sequencing. Cells that had been cultured for less than 13 days were the source of isolated CD4+ T cells. The vaccine recipients had no prior SARS-CoV-2 infection, with negative nucleocapsid antibodies. Cultures got half-medium changes with IL-2 on days 3 and 7. Comment on this clone: The antigen remains undetermined.

The CDR3 extends over 14 amino acids. Germline V CDR1 and CDR2: SGHTA, FQGNSA. V was pared by 5 bases and J by 2 bases, with 5 bases of the junction left unmatched. Only in-frame clones appear in the TCRdb table, and some are missing; sequencing was by immunoSEQ multiplex PCR. The sample holds roughly 50,000 clones, about four fifths seen once. The sample was CD4+ T cells from PBMCs cultured with HCoV-OC43 spike peptides, taken before COVID-19 vaccination. The subset here: HCoV-OC43 spike overlapping peptide pool stimulation. This sequence originates from a human donor who received a COVID-19 vaccine. The chain is built from TRBV7-2 and TRBJ1-2; TRBD1 aligns across 7 bases. DNA of the CDR3: TGTGCCAGCAGCCAAATGACAGGGAACTATGGCTACACCTTC. Translating gives CASSQMTGNYGYTF.